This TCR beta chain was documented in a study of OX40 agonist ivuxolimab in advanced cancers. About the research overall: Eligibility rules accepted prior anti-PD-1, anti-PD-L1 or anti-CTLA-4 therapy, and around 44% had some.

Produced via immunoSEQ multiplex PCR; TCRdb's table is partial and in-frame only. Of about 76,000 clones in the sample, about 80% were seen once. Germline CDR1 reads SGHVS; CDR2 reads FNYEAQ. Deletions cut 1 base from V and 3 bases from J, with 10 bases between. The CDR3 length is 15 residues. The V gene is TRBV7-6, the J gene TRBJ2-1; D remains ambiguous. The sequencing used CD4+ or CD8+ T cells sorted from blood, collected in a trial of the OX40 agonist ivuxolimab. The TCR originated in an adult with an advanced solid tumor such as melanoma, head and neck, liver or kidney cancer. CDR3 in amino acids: CASSLDGLGYNEQFF. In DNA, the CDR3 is TGTGCCAGCAGCTTAGACGGCCTAGGCTACAATGAGCAGTTCTTC.